A single sample gave rise to the 29 T cell receptor beta chains below, sequenced in a study of blood T cell repertoires in COVID-19. The assay was immunoSEQ multiplex PCR, and TCRdb's table has in-frame clones only and misses some. The table has approximately 470,000 clones, 87% seen once. The source material was PBMCs or T cells enriched from blood (not recorded which). The origin of the receptors is a woman in her late teens or twenties who had recovered from COVID-19.

This rearrangement joins TRBV7-8 to TRBJ2-5; 9 bases are a match to TRBD1. The CDR3 is 16 amino acids. Germline V CDR1 and CDR2: SGHVS, FQNEAQ. After removal of 5 bases from V and 4 bases from J, the junction contained 11 bases not matched to a gene. CDR3 sequence: CASSTRQGVLGETQYF. The CDR3 DNA sequence: TGTGCCAGCAGCACCCGACAGGGGGTATTGGGAGAGACCCAGTACTTC.

V and J are TRBV19 and TRBJ1-5; unclear D gene. The CDR3 sequence is 16 residues long. Trimming stripped 9 bases from V and 1 base from J, with 19 bases between. Germline V CDR1 and CDR2: LNHDA, SQIVND (reference sequence). This chain's CDR3 is CASSKDEGWSNQPQHF. DNA of the CDR3: TGTGCCAGCTCAAAAGATGAGGGCTGGAGCAATCAGCCCCAGCATTTT. Based on the CDR3 plus reference TRBV19 and TRBJ1-5, the full variable domain is DGGITQSPKYLFRKEGQNVTLSCEQNLNHDAMYWYRQDPGQGLRLIYYSQIVNDFQKGDIAEGYSVSREKKESFPLTVTSAQKNPTAFYLCASSKDEGWSNQPQHFGDGTRLSIL.

The CDR3 spells CASSLTQGGYGYTF. The CDR3 bases are TGTGCCAGCAGCCTCACCCAGGGCGGTTATGGCTACACCTTC. This chain connects TRBV7-8 to TRBJ1-2; possible D gene TRBD1, 5 bases. CDR3 length: 14 residues. Germline values: CDR1 SGHVS, CDR2 FQNEAQ. V was clipped by 5 bases and J by 5 bases, with 15 bases between them.

The gene calls are TRBV30 and TRBJ1-2; 9 bases agree with TRBD1. Germline CDR1 GTSNPN, CDR2 SVGIG (reference sequence). The length of the CDR3 is 14 residues. After removal of 0 bases from V and 7 bases from J, the junction contained 6 bases not matched to a gene. CDR3 in amino acids: CAWSVGQGRSGYTF. CDR3 DNA sequence: TGTGCCTGGAGTGTAGGACAGGGGCGGAGTGGCTACACCTTC.

The chain employs TRBV28 and TRBJ2-3, with 10 bases aligning to TRBD2. CDR1 MDHEN and CDR2 SYDVKM come from the germline V gene. After removal of 3 bases from V and 0 bases from J, the junction contained 3 bases not matched to a gene. The CDR3 runs 16 residues. The CDR3 DNA sequence: TGTGCCAGCAGTTTCGGGACTAGCGATAGCACAGATACGCAGTATTTT. Translation gives CASSFGTSDSTDTQYF.

The genes are TRBV30 and TRBJ2-3; tentative D call: TRBD1 (6 bases). Germline V lookup: CDR1 GTSNPN, CDR2 SVGIG (reference sequence). There are 14 residues in the CDR3. V lost 0 bases, J lost 3 bases, and 10 bases lay in between. Here the CDR3 DNA reads TGTGCCTGGAGTGTCAAAGGGGGAACAGATACGCAGTATTTT. Translation gives CAWSVKGGTDTQYF.

The chain joins TRBV5-1 to TRBJ2-1; 7 nucleotides match TRBD1. Losses at the gene ends were 4 bases for V and 7 bases for J; bases not matched to a gene: 8. Germline V gives CDR1 SGHRS, CDR2 YFSETQ. This CDR3 comprises 14 residues. In nucleotides, the CDR3 is TGCGCCAGCAGCATCCGGACACAGGGGAATGAGCAGTTCTTC. Encoded protein: CASSIRTQGNEQFF.

About this clone: The sample contains more than one DNA sequence encoding this CDR3. The V call is TRBV6-5, the J call TRBJ1-1; possible D gene TRBD1, 5 bases. V shed 6 bases and J shed 3 bases, with 11 bases lying between them. The CDR3 loop spans 13 amino acids. Germline V gene lookup returns CDR1 MNHEY and CDR2 SVGAGI. The CDR3 loop reads CASSPRGDTEAFF. In DNA form, the CDR3 reads TGTGCCAGCAGCCCGCGGGGGGACACTGAAGCTTTCTTT.

The chain has TRBV4-1 and TRBJ2-3; no definite D call. V lost 2 bases and J lost 3, with 15 bases in between. CDR1 MGHRA and CDR2 YSYEKL come from the germline V gene. The CDR3 is 16 amino acids. CDR3 in DNA: TGCGCCAGCAGCCAATCCATGGGCTCAGTTACAGATACGCAGTATTTT. Its translation: CASSQSMGSVTDTQYF.

Here the CDR3 DNA reads TGCGCCAGCAGCCCGGGACAGGGTAGTGGCTACACCTTC. Protein: CASSPGQGSGYTF. The chain is built from TRBV5-1 and TRBJ1-2; TRBD1 aligns across 9 bases. The V segment lost 4 bases and the J segment 7 bases; nucleotides outside the gene matches: 5. This CDR3 spans 13 amino acids. From germline, CDR1 is SGHRS and CDR2 YFSETQ.

The chain is built from TRBV5-5 and TRBJ2-2, with 12 bases lining up with TRBD2. The CDR3 totals 19 residues. Germline assignment: CDR1 SGHKS and CDR2 YYEKEE (reference sequence). With V trimmed by 1 base and J by 5 bases, 12 bases remained unmatched. The CDR3, as DNA: TGTGCCAGCAGCTTGTCCCCGGCTAGCGGGGGGGCGGCGACCGGGGAGCTGTTTTTT. It yields the protein CASSLSPASGGAATGELFF.

The gene calls are TRBV7-9 and TRBJ1-6; D possibly corresponds to TRBD1 (5 bases). There are 14 residues in the CDR3. V shed 2 bases and J shed 10 bases, with 12 bases lying between them. From germline, CDR1 is SEHNR and CDR2 FQNEAQ (reference sequence). The CDR3: CASSLQVAGSPLHF. The CDR3 bases are TGTGCCAGCAGCTTACAAGTGGCAGGGTCACCCCTCCACTTT.

The chain uses TRBV7-9 and TRBJ2-7; 9 nucleotides align to TRBD1. Germline CDR1 is SEHNR and CDR2 is FQNEAQ (reference sequence). Germline trimming cut 5 bases from V and 6 bases from J; bases unmatched to any gene: 14. The CDR3 consists of 16 residues. The CDR3 sequence: CASSPPGQGTSSEQYF. The CDR3 bases are TGTGCCAGCAGCCCTCCGGGACAGGGTACCTCATCCGAGCAGTACTTC.

A note on this clone: The same CDR3 arises from other DNA sequences in this sample as well. The chain couples TRBV5-1 to TRBJ2-5, with D tentatively TRBD1 (6 bases). The CDR3 covers 13 residues. The V end lost 1 base, the J end lost 3 bases, and 7 bases lay between the germline ends. Germline-derived CDR1 and CDR2 are SGHRS and YFSETQ. The CDR3 bases are TGCGCCAGCAGCTTGAACAGGGAAGAGACCCAGTACTTC. This gives the protein CASSLNREETQYF.

V gene TRBV18 combines with J gene TRBJ2-7; TRBD2 is a possible D gene (6 bases). Between the trimmed V and J ends, which lost 3 bases and 2 bases, there was a span of 14 bases. Germline CDR1 is KGHSH and CDR2 is LQKENI. This CDR3 contains 15 residues. The CDR3 here is CASSPRGGNTYEQYF. CDR3 coding DNA: TGTGCCAGCTCACCGAGGGGCGGGAACACCTACGAGCAGTACTTC.

The chain employs TRBV7-3 and TRBJ1-6; 7 bases are shared with TRBD1. V was pared by 7 bases and J by 10 bases, with 10 bases of the junction left unmatched. Germline lookup yields CDR1 SGHTA and CDR2 FQGTGA. The CDR3 sequence is 14 residues long. Here the CDR3 reads CASIKRQGRSPLHF. CDR3 nucleotide sequence: TGTGCCAGCATTAAGAGACAGGGCCGGTCACCCCTCCACTTT.

The CDR3: CAWSVQAGELFF. The CDR3 DNA sequence: TGTGCCTGGAGTGTACAGGCCGGGGAGCTGTTTTTT. J is TRBJ2-2 and V is TRBV30, with D perhaps TRBD1 (5 bases). V was trimmed by 0 bases and J by 6 bases, leaving 5 bases between them. The CDR3 sequence is 12 residues long. Germline V gene data show CDR1 as GTSNPN and CDR2 as SVGIG (reference sequence).

This clone was recorded once. The chain couples TRBV2 to TRBJ2-7; D is ambiguous. The V and J ends lost 2 bases and 3 bases respectively, with 11 bases between them. The CDR3 runs 14 residues. From germline, CDR1 is SNHLY and CDR2 FYNNEI. The CDR3 DNA sequence: TGTGCCAGCAGTGAATTCAGTTCGATCTACGAGCAGTACTTC. The encoded protein is CASSEFSSIYEQYF.

This sequence joins TRBV3-1 (or the pseudogene TRBV3-2) and TRBJ1-6; TRBD1 aligns across 9 bases. J lost 8 bases, V lost 1 base, and 6 bases had no gene match. Germline V CDR1 and CDR2: LGHDT, YNNKEL (reference sequence). The CDR3 has 16 amino acids. CDR3 residues: CASSQGIYRGHSPLHF. DNA of the CDR3: TGTGCCAGCAGCCAAGGGATTTACAGGGGGCATTCACCCCTCCACTTT.

The V and J genes are TRBV10-3 and TRBJ1-2, with 7 nucleotides matching TRBD1. The CDR3 runs to 17 residues. J lost 0 bases, V lost 5 bases, and 12 bases had no gene match. Germline CDR1 reads ENHRY; CDR2 reads SYGVKD. CDR3 DNA: TGTGCCATCAGTACCTCTGCCGACAGGGAAGCTAACTATGGCTACACCTTC. This sequence encodes CAISTSADREANYGYTF.

This clone was observed a handful of times. The J gene is TRBJ1-1, the V gene TRBV19, with TRBD1 identical over 9 bases. Germline assignment: CDR1 LNHDA and CDR2 SQIVND (reference sequence). V shed 9 bases and J 5 bases; nucleotides not matched to a gene: 16. There are 16 residues in the CDR3. The CDR3 here is CASLPMDRGGLTEAFF. CDR3 in DNA: TGTGCCAGCCTACCGATGGACAGGGGAGGATTGACTGAAGCTTTCTTT.

The chain couples TRBV5-4 to TRBJ1-5; no definite D call. The V and J ends lost 0 bases and 4 bases respectively, with 8 bases between them. Germline loops: CDR1 SGHNT, CDR2 YYREEE (reference sequence). The CDR3 has 14 residues. The CDR3: CASSLDSGNQPQHF. CDR3 bases: TGTGCCAGCAGCTTGGACTCCGGGAATCAGCCCCAGCATTTT.

This chain links TRBV7-8 with TRBJ1-1; maybe TRBD1 (5 bases). The CDR3 spans 12 residues. V was trimmed by 5 bases and J by 4 bases, leaving 8 bases between them. Germline V gene data show CDR1 as SGHVS and CDR2 as FQNEAQ. The CDR3, as DNA: TGTGCCAGCAGCCCGGGGGGCACTGAAGCTTTCTTT. Its translation: CASSPGGTEAFF.

The chain carries TRBV20-1 and TRBJ1-1; 7 bases line up with TRBD1. Trimming removed 3 bases from V and 3 bases from J; junction bases left unmatched: 10. CDR3 size: 15 residues. From germline, CDR1 is DFQATT and CDR2 SNEGSKA (reference sequence). The CDR3 here is CSASHPTGADTEAFF. The DNA for the CDR3 is TGCAGTGCTAGTCACCCTACAGGGGCGGACACTGAAGCTTTCTTT.

The chain carries TRBV5-1 and TRBJ2-1; 8 bases agree with TRBD1. CDR1 is SGHRS and CDR2 is YFSETQ in the germline V gene. Germline trimming cut 2 bases from V and 8 bases from J; bases unmatched to any gene: 3. The CDR3 is 13 amino acids. CDR3 loop: CASSFGQGDEQFF. CDR3 DNA: TGCGCCAGCAGCTTTGGACAGGGAGATGAGCAGTTCTTC.

A few counts support this clone. The V call is TRBV7-9, the J call TRBJ1-1; a possible D gene is TRBD1 (5 bases). Germline CDR1 is SEHNR and CDR2 is FQNEAQ (reference sequence). V lost 4 bases and J 1 base, leaving 7 bases between the germline ends. CDR3 size: 13 residues. The chain's CDR3 is CASSSTENTEAFF. Here the CDR3 DNA reads TGTGCCAGCAGCTCGACAGAGAACACTGAAGCTTTCTTT.

CDR3: CATSDSGGGQETQYF. In DNA form, the CDR3 reads TGTGCCACCAGTGATTCGGGGGGGGGCCAAGAGACCCAGTACTTC. The J gene is TRBJ2-5, the V gene TRBV24-1, with TRBD2 identical over 8 bases. Germline-derived CDR1 and CDR2 are KGHDR and SFDVKD. J was trimmed by 1 base and V by 2 bases; bases with no gene match: 2. The CDR3 consists of 15 residues.

This rearrangement joins TRBV4-2 to TRBJ2-3; the D is unclear. Germline V CDR1 and CDR2: LGHNA, YNFKEQ. V was cut by 0 bases and J by 7 bases, with 8 bases left in between. The CDR3 length is 13 residues. CDR3 sequence (DNA): TGTGCCAGCAGCCAAGATCTTTTTTATACGCAGTATTTT. Translation: CASSQDLFYTQYF.

The CDR3 DNA follows: TGTGCCGCGAAGGGGGCACGGGAAGGCTACACCTTC. It encodes CAAKGAREGYTF. The rearrangement joins TRBV28 to TRBJ1-2, with 7 bases aligning to TRBD1. The CDR3 has 12 residues. V lost 11 bases, J lost 8 bases, and 11 bases stayed unmatched. Germline V CDR1 and CDR2: MDHEN, SYDVKM.